This TCR beta chain appears in the sequencing data of a study of blood T cell repertoires in COVID-19. Study-level background: Specimens from acute and convalescent COVID-19 originated in the United States, Italy and Spain. Sample material is recorded as cDNA or gDNA derived from T cells, B-cell-depleted T cells, or PBMCs.

The authors' processing: It was from reference gene primer amplification that nucleated cell counts were estimated. TCRdb's table, derived via immunoSEQ multiplex PCR, lists solely in-frame clones and lacks some. The V and J calls and clone size are taken from that table; D and trimming were inferred from the DNA. The sample includes roughly 75,000 clones, 86% of them seen just once. Enrolment of Seattle patients took place during active infection, and they were followed longitudinally. This CDR3 has 15 amino acids. Per the germline V gene, CDR1 is SGDLS and CDR2 is YYNGEE. Trimming cost V 2 bases and J 0 bases, with 9 bases left between them.

The specimen was peripheral blood. The TCR originated in an elderly man with COVID-19, enrolled during active disease. The chain has TRBV9 and TRBJ1-3; possibly TRBD1 for D (5 bases). In DNA, the CDR3 is TGTGCCAGCAGCGTGACAGCCCTCTCTGGAAACACCATATATTTT. It encodes CASSVTALSGNTIYF.